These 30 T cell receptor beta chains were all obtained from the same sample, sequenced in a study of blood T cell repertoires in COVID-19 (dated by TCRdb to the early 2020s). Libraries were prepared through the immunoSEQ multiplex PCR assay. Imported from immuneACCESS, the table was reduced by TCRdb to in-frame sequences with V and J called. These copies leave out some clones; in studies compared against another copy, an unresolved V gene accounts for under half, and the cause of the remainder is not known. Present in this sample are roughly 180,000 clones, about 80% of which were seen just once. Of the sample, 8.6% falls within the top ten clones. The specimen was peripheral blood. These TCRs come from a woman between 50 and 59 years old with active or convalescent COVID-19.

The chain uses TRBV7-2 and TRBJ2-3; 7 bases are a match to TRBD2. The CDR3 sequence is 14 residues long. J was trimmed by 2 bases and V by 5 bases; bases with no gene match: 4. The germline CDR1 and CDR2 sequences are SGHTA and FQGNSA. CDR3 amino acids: CASSPSGFTDTQYF. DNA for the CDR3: TGTGCCAGCAGCCCTAGCGGATTCACAGATACGCAGTATTTT.

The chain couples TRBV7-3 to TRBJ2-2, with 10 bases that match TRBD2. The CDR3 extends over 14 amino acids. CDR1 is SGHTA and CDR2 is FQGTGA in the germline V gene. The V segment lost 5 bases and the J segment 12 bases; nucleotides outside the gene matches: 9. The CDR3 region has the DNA TGTGCCAGCAGCCTGAGCGGGGGGGCCTCTAAGCTGTTTTTT. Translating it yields CASSLSGGASKLFF.

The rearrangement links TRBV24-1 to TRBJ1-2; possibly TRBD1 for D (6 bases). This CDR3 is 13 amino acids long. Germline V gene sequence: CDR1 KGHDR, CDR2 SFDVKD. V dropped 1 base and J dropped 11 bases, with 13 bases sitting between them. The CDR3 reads CATSDFGTGRYTF. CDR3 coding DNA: TGTGCCACCAGTGATTTTGGCACAGGGCGATACACCTTC.

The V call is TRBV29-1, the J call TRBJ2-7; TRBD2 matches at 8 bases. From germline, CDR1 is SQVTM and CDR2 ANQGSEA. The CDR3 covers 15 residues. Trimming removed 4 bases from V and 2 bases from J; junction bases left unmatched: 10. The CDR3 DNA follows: TGCAGCGTTGGGGGCTTACTAGCGGAGGCCTACGAGCAGTACTTC. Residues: CSVGGLLAEAYEQYF.

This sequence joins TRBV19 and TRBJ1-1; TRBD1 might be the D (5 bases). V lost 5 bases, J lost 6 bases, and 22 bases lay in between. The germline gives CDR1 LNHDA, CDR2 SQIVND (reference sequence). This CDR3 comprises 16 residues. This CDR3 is CASSLRTLTGGSEAFF. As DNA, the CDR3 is TGTGCCAGTAGTCTCCGGACGCTAACCGGGGGGTCTGAAGCTTTCTTT.

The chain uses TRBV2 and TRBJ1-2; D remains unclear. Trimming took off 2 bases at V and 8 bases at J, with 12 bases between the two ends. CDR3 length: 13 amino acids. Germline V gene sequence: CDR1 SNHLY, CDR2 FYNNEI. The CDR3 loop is CASSERDRGGYTF. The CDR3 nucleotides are TGTGCCAGCAGTGAACGAGACCGCGGGGGCTACACCTTC.

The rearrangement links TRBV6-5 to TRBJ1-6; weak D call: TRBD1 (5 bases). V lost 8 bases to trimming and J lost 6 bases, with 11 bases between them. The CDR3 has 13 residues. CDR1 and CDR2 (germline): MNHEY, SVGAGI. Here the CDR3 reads CASRTRANSPLHF. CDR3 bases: TGTGCCAGCCGAACCAGGGCTAATTCACCCCTCCACTTT.

The CDR3 coding sequence is TGTGCCAGCAGCTTAGCGGCTGCCAGGGTAACCACTGAAGCTTTCTTT. It translates to CASSLAAARVTTEAFF. The V call is TRBV7-8, the J call TRBJ1-1, with D perhaps TRBD1 (5 bases). Germline CDR1 is SGHVS and CDR2 is FQNEAQ. V dropped 0 bases and J dropped 4 bases, with 15 bases sitting between them. CDR3 size: 16 residues.

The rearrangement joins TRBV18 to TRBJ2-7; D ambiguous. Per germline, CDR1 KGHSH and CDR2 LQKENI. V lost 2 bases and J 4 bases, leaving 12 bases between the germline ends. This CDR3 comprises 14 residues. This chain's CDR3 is CASSPYDKGYEQYF. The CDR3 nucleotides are TGTGCCAGCTCACCATATGACAAAGGTTACGAGCAGTACTTC.

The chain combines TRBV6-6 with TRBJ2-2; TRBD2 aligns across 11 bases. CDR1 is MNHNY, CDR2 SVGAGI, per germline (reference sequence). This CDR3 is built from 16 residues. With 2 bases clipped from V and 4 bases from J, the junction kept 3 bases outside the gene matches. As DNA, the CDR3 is TGTGCCAGCAGTTACGCGGGACTAGCGGTCACCGGGGAGCTGTTTTTT. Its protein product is CASSYAGLAVTGELFF.

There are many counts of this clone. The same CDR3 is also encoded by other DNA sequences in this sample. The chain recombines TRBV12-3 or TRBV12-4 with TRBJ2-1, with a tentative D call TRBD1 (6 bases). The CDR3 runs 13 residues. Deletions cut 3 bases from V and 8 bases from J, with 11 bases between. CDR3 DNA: TGTGCCAGCAGTTTGGGCCAGGGGCATGAGCAGTTCTTC. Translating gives CASSLGQGHEQFF.

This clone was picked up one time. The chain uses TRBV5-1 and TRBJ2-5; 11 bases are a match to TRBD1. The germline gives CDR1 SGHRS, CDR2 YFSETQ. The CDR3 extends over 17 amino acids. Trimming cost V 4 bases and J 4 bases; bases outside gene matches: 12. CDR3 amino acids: CASSLSPSGQGGETQYF. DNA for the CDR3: TGCGCCAGCAGCCTAAGCCCCTCGGGACAGGGGGGAGAGACCCAGTACTTC. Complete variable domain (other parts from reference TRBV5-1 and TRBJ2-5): KAGVTQTPRYLIKTRGQQVTLSCSPISGHRSVSWYQQTPGQGLQFLFEYFSETQRNKGNFPGRFSGRQFSNSRSEMNVSTLELGDSALYLCASSLSPSGQGGETQYFGPGTRLLVL.

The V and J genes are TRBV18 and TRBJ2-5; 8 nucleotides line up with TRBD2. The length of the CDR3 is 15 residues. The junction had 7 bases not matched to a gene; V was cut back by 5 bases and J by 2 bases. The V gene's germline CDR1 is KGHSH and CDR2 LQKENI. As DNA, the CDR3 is TGTGCCAGCTCATGGACTAGCCCCACACAAGAGACCCAGTACTTC. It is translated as CASSWTSPTQETQYF.

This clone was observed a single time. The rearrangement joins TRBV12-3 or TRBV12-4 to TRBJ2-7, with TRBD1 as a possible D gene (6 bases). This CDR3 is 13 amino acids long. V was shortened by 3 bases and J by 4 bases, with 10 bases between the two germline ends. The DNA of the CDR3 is TGTGCCAGCAGTTTCGGACAGCCTTACGAGCAGTACTTC. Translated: CASSFGQPYEQYF.

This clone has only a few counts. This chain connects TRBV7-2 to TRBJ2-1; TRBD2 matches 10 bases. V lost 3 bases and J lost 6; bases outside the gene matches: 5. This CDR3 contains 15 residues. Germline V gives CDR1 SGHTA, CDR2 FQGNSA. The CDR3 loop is CASSLGAGGVNEQFF. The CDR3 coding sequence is TGTGCCAGCAGCTTGGGAGCGGGAGGGGTCAATGAGCAGTTCTTC.

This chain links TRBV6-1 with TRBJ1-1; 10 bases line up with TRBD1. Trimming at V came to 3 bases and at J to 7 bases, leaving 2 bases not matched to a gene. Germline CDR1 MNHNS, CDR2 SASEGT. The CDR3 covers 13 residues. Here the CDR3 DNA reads TGTGCCAGCAGTGATAGGGACAGGGGTGAAGCTTTCTTT. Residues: CASSDRDRGEAFF.

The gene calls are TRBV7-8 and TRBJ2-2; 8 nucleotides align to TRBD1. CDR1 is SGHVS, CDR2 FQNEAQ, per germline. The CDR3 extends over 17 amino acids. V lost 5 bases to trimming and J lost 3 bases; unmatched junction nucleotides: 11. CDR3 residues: CASSPPDRVVDTGELFF. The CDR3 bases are TGTGCCAGCAGCCCGCCGGACAGGGTAGTCGACACCGGGGAGCTGTTTTTT.

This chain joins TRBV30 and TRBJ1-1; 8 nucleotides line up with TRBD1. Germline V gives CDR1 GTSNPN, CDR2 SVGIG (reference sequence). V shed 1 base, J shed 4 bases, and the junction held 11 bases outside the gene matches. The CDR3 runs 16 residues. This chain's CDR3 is CAWSGAGGAQGTEAFF. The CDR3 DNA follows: TGTGCCTGGAGTGGGGCAGGGGGCGCCCAGGGCACTGAAGCTTTCTTT. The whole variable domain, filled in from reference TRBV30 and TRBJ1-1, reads SQTIHQWPATLVQPVGSPLSLECTVEGTSNPNLYWYRQAAGRGLQLLFYSVGIGQISSEVPQNLSASRPQDRQFILSSKKLLLSDSGFYLCAWSGAGGAQGTEAFFGQGTRLTVV.

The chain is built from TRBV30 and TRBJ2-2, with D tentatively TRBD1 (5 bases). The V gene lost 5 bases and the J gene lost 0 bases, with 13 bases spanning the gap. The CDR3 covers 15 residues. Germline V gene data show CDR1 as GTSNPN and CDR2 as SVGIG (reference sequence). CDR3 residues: CAWATAHTNTGELFF. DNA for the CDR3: TGTGCCTGGGCGACAGCACACACGAACACCGGGGAGCTGTTTTTT.

In DNA form, the CDR3 reads TGTGCCAGCTCCCGACAGGGAGTTCGCTCCTACGAGCAGTACTTC. Protein: CASSRQGVRSYEQYF. V and J are TRBV18 and TRBJ2-7; 7 nucleotides line up with TRBD1. This CDR3 region has 15 residues. Trimming took 6 bases from V and 0 from J; bases not matched to a gene: 8. The V gene's germline CDR1 is KGHSH and CDR2 LQKENI.

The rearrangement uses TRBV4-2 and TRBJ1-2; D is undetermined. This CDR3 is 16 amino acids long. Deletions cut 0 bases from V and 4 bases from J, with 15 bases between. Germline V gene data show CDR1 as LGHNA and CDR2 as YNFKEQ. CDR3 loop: CASSQESEVSVYGYTF. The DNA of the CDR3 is TGTGCCAGCAGCCAAGAGTCAGAGGTCTCGGTCTATGGCTACACCTTC.

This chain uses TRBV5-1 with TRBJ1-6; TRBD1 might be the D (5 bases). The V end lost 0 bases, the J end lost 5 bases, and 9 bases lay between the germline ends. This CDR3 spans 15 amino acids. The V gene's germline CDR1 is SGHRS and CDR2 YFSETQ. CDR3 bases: TGCGCCAGCAGCTTGGGGACACCCGATAATTCACCCCTCCACTTT. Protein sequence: CASSLGTPDNSPLHF.

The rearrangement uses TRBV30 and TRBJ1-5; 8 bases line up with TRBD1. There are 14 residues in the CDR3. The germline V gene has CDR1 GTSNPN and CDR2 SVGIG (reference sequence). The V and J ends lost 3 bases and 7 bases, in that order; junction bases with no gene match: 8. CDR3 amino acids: CAWSLGQGRQPQHF. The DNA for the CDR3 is TGTGCCTGGAGCCTAGGACAGGGAAGGCAGCCCCAGCATTTT. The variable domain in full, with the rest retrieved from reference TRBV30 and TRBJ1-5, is SQTIHQWPATLVQPVGSPLSLECTVEGTSNPNLYWYRQAAGRGLQLLFYSVGIGQISSEVPQNLSASRPQDRQFILSSKKLLLSDSGFYLCAWSLGQGRQPQHFGDGTRLSIL.

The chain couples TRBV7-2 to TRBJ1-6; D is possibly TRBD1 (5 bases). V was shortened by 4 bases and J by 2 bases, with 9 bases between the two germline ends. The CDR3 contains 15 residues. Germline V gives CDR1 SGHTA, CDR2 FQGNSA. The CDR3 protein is CASSSEGPYNSPLHF. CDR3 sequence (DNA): TGTGCCAGCAGCTCGGAGGGACCCTATAATTCACCCCTCCACTTT.

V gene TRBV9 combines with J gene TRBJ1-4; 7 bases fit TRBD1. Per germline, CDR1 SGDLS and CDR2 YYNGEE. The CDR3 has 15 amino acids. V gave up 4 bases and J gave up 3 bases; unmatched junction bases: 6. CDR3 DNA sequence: TGTGCCAGCAGCTACCTGACAGGGTCTAATGAAAAACTGTTTTTT. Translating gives CASSYLTGSNEKLFF. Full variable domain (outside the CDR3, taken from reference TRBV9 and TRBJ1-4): DSGVTQTPKHLITATGQRVTLRCSPRSGDLSVYWYQQSLDQGLQFLIQYYNGEERAKGNILERFSAQQFPDLHSELNLSSLELGDSALYFCASSYLTGSNEKLFFGSGTQLSVL.

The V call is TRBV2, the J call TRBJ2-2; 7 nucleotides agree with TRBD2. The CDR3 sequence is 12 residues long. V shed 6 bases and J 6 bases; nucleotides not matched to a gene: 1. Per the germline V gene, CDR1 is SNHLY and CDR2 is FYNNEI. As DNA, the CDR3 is TGTGCCAGCAGGGCGGGGGCCGGGGAGCTGTTTTTT. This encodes CASRAGAGELFF.

CDR3 DNA: TGTGCCAGCAGTGAAACAGGGGCCTTCTCTGGGGCCAACGTCCTGACTTTC. Residues: CASSETGAFSGANVLTF. The chain recombines TRBV2 with TRBJ2-6, with 7 bases fitting TRBD1. CDR1 and CDR2 from the germline V gene are SNHLY and FYNNEI. The CDR3 extends over 17 amino acids. Trimming cost V 2 bases and J 0 bases; bases outside gene matches: 4.

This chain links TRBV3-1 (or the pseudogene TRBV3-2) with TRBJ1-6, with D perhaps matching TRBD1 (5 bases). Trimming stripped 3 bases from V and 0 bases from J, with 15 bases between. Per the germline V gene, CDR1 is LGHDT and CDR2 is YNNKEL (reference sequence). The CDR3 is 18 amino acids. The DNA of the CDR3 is TGTGCCAGCAGCCACCCCTGGGGGGACGGCTCCTATAATTCACCCCTCCACTTT. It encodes CASSHPWGDGSYNSPLHF.

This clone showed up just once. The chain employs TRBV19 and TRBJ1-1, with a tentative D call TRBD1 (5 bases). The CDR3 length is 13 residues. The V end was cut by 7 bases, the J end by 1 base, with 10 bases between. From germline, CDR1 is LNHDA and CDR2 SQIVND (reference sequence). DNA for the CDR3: TGTGCCAGTACCATTGGACAGAACACTGAAGCTTTCTTT. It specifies CASTIGQNTEAFF.

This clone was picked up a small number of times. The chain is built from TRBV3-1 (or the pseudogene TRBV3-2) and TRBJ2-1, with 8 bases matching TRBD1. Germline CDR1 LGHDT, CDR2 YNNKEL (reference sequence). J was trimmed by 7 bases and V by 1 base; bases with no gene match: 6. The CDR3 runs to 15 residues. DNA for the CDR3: TGTGCCAGCAGCCAAGGACAGGGGACGGGGAATGAGCAGTTCTTC. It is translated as CASSQGQGTGNEQFF.